This T cell receptor (beta chain) was captured by sequencing in a study of human T cells and chemical hapten exposure. Time point here: pre-sensitization, week 0. Treatment in this sample: therapeutic diphenylcyclopropenone sensitization with weekly scalp DPC. Suited to DPC and affected by alopecia, the donors ranged from 18 to 70 years old. This clonotype was observed at least ten times. Each CDR3 protein is one row after TCRdb ran MiXCR on the RACE reads. The sample consists of roughly 380,000 distinct CDR3 sequences, approximately 5.1% of them appearing once. Germline V lookup: CDR1 SGHTA, CDR2 FQGNSA. The CDR3 sequence is 14 residues long. Trimming pared 1 base from V and 6 bases from J, leaving 11 bases between.

This TCR was recovered from a woman in her 50s with alopecia areata. Some clones in this sample may be carry-over from other donors' samples. The sample here was whole blood, taken in connection with sensitization to the hapten diphenylcyclopropenone (DPC). J is TRBJ2-3 and V is TRBV7-2; D possibly corresponds to TRBD1 (5 bases). The CDR3 spells CASSLGTTEDTQYF. CDR3 nucleotide sequence: TGTGCCAGCAGCTTAGGCACGACAGAGGATACGCAGTATTTT.